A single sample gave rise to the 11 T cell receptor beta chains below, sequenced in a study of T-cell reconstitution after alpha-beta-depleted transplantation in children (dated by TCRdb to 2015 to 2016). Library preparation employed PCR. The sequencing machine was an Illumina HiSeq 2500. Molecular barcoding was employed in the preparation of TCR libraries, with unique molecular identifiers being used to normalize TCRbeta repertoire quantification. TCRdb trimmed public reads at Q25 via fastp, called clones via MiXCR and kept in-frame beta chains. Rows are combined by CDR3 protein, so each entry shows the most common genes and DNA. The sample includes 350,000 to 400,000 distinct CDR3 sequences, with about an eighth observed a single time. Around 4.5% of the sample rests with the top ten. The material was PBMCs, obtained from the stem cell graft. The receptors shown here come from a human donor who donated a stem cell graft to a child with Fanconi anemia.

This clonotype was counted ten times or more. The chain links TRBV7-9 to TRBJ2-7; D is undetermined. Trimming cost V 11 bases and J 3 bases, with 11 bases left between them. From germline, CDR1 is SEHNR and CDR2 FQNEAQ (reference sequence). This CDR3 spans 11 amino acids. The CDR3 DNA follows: TGTGCCGGCGAAGACGGCTACGAGCAGTACTTC. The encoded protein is CAGEDGYEQYF.

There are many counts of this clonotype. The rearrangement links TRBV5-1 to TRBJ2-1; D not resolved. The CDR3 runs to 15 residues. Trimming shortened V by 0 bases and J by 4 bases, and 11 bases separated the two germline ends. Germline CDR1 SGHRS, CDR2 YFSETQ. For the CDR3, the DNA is TGCGCCAGCAGCTTGGCCGAGGACGGGTACAATGAGCAGTTCTTC. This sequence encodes CASSLAEDGYNEQFF.

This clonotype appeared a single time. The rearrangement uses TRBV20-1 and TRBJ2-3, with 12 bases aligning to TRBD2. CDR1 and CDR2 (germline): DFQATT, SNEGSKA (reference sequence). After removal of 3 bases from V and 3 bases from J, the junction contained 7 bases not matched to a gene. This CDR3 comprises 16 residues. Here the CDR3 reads CSASVLAGGRTDTQYF. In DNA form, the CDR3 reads TGCAGTGCTAGTGTCCTAGCGGGGGGGCGGACAGATACGCAGTATTTT.

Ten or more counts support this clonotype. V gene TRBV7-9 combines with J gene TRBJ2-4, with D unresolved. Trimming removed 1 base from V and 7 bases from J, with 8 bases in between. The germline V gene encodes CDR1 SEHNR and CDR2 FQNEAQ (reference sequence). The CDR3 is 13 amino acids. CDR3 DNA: TGTGCCAGCAGCTTAGGGGAAGGGAACATTCAGTACTTC. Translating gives CASSLGEGNIQYF.

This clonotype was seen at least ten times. CDR3 residues: CASSGTTGYYEQYV. The CDR3 DNA sequence: TGTGCCAGCAGCGGAACGACAGGGTACTACGAGCAGTACGTC. The chain carries TRBV6-4 and TRBJ2-7, with 7 bases identical to TRBD1. The J segment lost 3 bases and the V segment lost 6 bases, leaving 8 bases of the junction unmatched. This CDR3 comprises 14 residues. The germline CDR1 and CDR2 sequences are MRHNA and SNTAGT.

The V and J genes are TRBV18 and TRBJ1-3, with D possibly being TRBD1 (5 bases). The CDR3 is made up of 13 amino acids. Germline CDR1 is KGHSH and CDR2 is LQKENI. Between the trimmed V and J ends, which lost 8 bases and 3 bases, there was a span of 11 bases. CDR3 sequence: CASTFGGGNTIYF. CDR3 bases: TGTGCCAGCACATTCGGGGGTGGAAACACCATATATTTT. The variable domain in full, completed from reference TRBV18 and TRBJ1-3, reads NAGVMQNPRHLVRRRGQEARLRCSPMKGHSHVYWYRQLPEEGLKFMVYLQKENIIDESGMPKERFSAEFPKEGPSILRIQQVVRGDSAAYFCASTFGGGNTIYFGEGSWLTVV.

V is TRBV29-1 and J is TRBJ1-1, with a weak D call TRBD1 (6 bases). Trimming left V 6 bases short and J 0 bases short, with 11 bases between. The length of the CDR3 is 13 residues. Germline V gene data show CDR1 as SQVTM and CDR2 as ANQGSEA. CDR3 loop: CSVHREMNTEAFF. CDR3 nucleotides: TGCAGCGTCCACAGGGAGATGAACACTGAAGCTTTCTTT.

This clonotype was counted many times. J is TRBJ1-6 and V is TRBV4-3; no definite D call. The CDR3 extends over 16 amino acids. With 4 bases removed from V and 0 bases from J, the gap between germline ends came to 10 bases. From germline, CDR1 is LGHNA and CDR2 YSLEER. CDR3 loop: CASSPQGSSYNSPLHF. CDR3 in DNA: TGCGCCAGCAGCCCGCAAGGGAGCTCCTATAATTCACCCCTCCACTTT.

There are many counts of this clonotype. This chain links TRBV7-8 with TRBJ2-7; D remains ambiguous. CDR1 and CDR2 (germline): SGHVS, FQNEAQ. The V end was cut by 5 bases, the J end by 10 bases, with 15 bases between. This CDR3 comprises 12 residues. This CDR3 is CASSRPYLEQYF. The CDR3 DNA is TGTGCCAGCAGCCGGCCCTATTTAGAACAGTACTTC.

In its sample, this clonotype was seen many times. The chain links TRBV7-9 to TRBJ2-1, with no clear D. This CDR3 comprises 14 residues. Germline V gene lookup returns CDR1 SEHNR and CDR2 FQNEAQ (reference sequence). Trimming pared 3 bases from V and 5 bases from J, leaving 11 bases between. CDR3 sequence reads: CASSLNMGNNEQFF. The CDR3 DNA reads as TGTGCCAGCAGCTTGAATATGGGGAACAATGAGCAGTTCTTC.

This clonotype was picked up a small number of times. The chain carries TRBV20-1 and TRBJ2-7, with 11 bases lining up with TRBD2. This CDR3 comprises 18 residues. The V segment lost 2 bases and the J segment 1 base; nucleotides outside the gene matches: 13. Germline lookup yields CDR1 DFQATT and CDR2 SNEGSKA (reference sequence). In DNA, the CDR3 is TGCAGTGCTAGAAGCGCTAGCGGGGGGCTTCAACCATCCTACGAGCAGTACGTC. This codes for CSARSASGGLQPSYEQYV.